These 30 T cell receptor beta chains share one sample of origin, sequenced in a study of T cell responses to AZD1222 COVID-19 vaccine. Assay: immunoSEQ multiplex PCR; the TCRdb copy retains only in-frame clones and omits some. The table records 80,000 to 90,000 clones, approximately 89% of them present only once. Specimen: peripheral blood, collected on day 0 of AZD1222 vaccination. These receptors all stem from an adult in good health.

The rearrangement uses TRBV7-2 and TRBJ1-5; D is uncertain. Per the germline V gene, CDR1 is SGHTA and CDR2 is FQGNSA. V lost 2 bases and J 3 bases, leaving 14 bases between the germline ends. The CDR3 covers 16 residues. CDR3 nucleotide sequence: TGTGCCAGCAGCTTAACCGATAGGCTATACAATCAGCCCCAGCATTTT. It yields the protein CASSLTDRLYNQPQHF.

This clone was seen once. The rearrangement joins TRBV5-1 to TRBJ2-3; D perhaps matches TRBD2 (5 bases). The germline V and J ends were trimmed by 4 bases and 5 bases, with 14 bases remaining between them. The CDR3 is 14 amino acids. Germline-derived CDR1 and CDR2 are SGHRS and YFSETQ. Written as DNA, the CDR3 is TGCGCCAGCAGCCGGTTCTCAGGAGGAGATACGCAGTATTTT. Amino acid sequence: CASSRFSGGDTQYF.

J is TRBJ2-2 and V is TRBV29-1, with D tentatively TRBD2 (5 bases). CDR3 length equals 13 residues. In germline, CDR1 is SQVTM, CDR2 ANQGSEA. V lost 6 bases and J lost 7, with 15 bases in between. CDR3 nucleotides: TGCAGCGTCACGGACTTCCAAAGCGGGGAGCTGTTTTTT. Protein sequence: CSVTDFQSGELFF.

V is TRBV19 and J is TRBJ2-7, with TRBD1 matching over 9 bases. The ends lost 9 bases at V and 1 base at J; junction bases unmatched: 4. CDR1 LNHDA and CDR2 SQIVND come from the germline V gene (reference sequence). The CDR3 consists of 13 residues. This CDR3 reads CASGQGISYEQYF. CDR3 DNA sequence: TGTGCCAGCGGACAGGGGATTTCCTACGAGCAGTACTTC.

V usage is TRBV19 and J usage is TRBJ1-2, with D unclear. CDR1 is LNHDA, CDR2 SQIVND, per germline (reference sequence). V shed 8 bases and J shed 7 bases, with 20 bases lying between them. This CDR3 spans 14 amino acids. As DNA, the CDR3 is TGTGCCAGTCTTAATTTTGAGGGAGGCTCTGGCTACACCTTC. Protein product: CASLNFEGGSGYTF.

This chain links TRBV7-2 with TRBJ2-7; tentatively, D is TRBD2 (6 bases). In germline, CDR1 is SGHTA, CDR2 FQGNSA. V lost 1 base and J 2 bases, leaving 9 bases between the germline ends. The CDR3 is made up of 14 amino acids. The CDR3 coding sequence is TGTGCCAGCAGCTTAGACGGGAGCACCTACGAGCAGTACTTC. It is translated as CASSLDGSTYEQYF.

DNA for the CDR3: TGTGCCAGCAGTTACGGCCTAGTGAACACCGGGGAGCTGTTTTTT. It encodes CASSYGLVNTGELFF. V and J are TRBV6-6 and TRBJ2-2; D gene unclear. The length of the CDR3 is 15 residues. Germline CDR1 reads MNHNY; CDR2 reads SVGAGI (reference sequence). Trimming left V 2 bases short and J 1 base short, with 8 bases between.

The rearrangement joins TRBV10-1 to TRBJ2-7, with TRBD1 identical over 11 bases. The V and J ends lost 3 bases and 2 bases, in that order; junction bases with no gene match: 3. The V gene's germline CDR1 is WNHNN and CDR2 SYGVQD (reference sequence). The CDR3 loop spans 15 amino acids. The CDR3 coding sequence is TGCGCCAGCAGTGACCCGGGACAGGGGGCCTACGAGCAGTACTTC. Its translation: CASSDPGQGAYEQYF.

This clone was detected only a few times. Other DNA variants within this sample encode the same CDR3. The chain carries TRBV7-9 and TRBJ1-2; TRBD1 matches at 7 bases. J was trimmed by 3 bases and V by 1 base; bases with no gene match: 2. This CDR3 contains 14 residues. Germline V gene sequence: CDR1 SEHNR, CDR2 FQNEAQ (reference sequence). The CDR3 DNA is TGTGCCAGCAGCTTAGGACAGGGTGACTATGGCTACACCTTC. Translation: CASSLGQGDYGYTF.

This chain uses TRBV9 with TRBJ2-2; D possibly corresponds to TRBD1 (6 bases). V lost 0 bases and J 7 bases, leaving 13 bases between the germline ends. The germline CDR1 and CDR2 sequences are SGDLS and YYNGEE. The CDR3 is 15 residues long. The CDR3 bases are TGTGCCAGCAGCGTAGGTACAGGGATTGGCGGGGAGCTGTTTTTT. Translating it yields CASSVGTGIGGELFF.

This rearrangement joins TRBV2 to TRBJ1-1; no definite D call. The germline V and J ends were trimmed by 7 bases and 3 bases, with 15 bases remaining between them. This CDR3 is built from 14 residues. Germline-derived CDR1 and CDR2 are SNHLY and FYNNEI. The chain's CDR3 is CASTYSARDTEAFF. The DNA of the CDR3 is TGTGCCAGCACGTACTCGGCGCGGGACACTGAAGCTTTCTTT.

This chain joins TRBV6-5 and TRBJ1-1; TRBD1 might be the D (6 bases). The CDR3 runs 15 residues. V lost 7 bases and J lost 1, with 16 bases in between. Germline CDR1 and CDR2: MNHEY and SVGAGI. CDR3: CASTQTGTANTEAFF. CDR3 coding DNA: TGTGCCAGCACTCAAACAGGGACGGCGAACACTGAAGCTTTCTTT.

This sequence joins TRBV6-5 and TRBJ1-2, with TRBD1 identical over 7 bases. From germline, CDR1 is MNHEY and CDR2 SVGAGI. V lost 6 bases, J lost 8 bases, and 12 bases stayed unmatched. CDR3 size: 14 residues. CDR3 residues: CASSSAGGIDGYTF. In DNA, the CDR3 is TGTGCCAGCAGCTCCGCAGGGGGAATAGACGGCTACACCTTC.

This sequence joins TRBV3-1 (or the pseudogene TRBV3-2) and TRBJ1-4, with a tentative D call TRBD1 (6 bases). Trimming cost V 5 bases and J 6 bases, with 16 bases left between them. CDR1 and CDR2 (germline): LGHDT, YNNKEL (reference sequence). CDR3 length: 15 amino acids. The CDR3, as DNA: TGTGCCAGCAGCACCTACAGGGCTAGAGATGAAAAACTGTTTTTT. Translated, it gives CASSTYRARDEKLFF.

This sequence joins TRBV27 and TRBJ2-7, with no clear D. Germline CDR1 MNHEY, CDR2 SMNVEV (reference sequence). CDR3 length: 13 amino acids. Trimming removed 6 bases from V and 0 bases from J, with 9 bases in between. The CDR3 DNA follows: TGTGCCAGCAGGGGCACGAGCTCCTACGAGCAGTACTTC. Translating gives CASRGTSSYEQYF.

The V gene is TRBV21-1, the J gene TRBJ1-2; TRBD1 reflects the table's D call only, with no check against the DNA. TRBV21-1 is reported as a pseudogene. CDR3 length equals 16 residues. CDR3 loop: CASSNIRRRGPGGYTF. The CDR3 nucleotides are TGTGCCAGCAGCAATATAAGGAGACGAGGCCCAGGGGGCTACACCTTC.

V gene TRBV6-2 or TRBV6-3 combines with J gene TRBJ2-3, with 7 bases matching TRBD1. Germline V gene sequence: CDR1 MNHEY, CDR2 SVGEGT. V gave up 6 bases and J gave up 4 bases; unmatched junction bases: 10. The CDR3 covers 15 residues. Here the CDR3 DNA reads TGTGCCAGCAGCCCAACAGGGGTTAGGGCAGATACGCAGTATTTT. This gives the protein CASSPTGVRADTQYF.

This sequence joins TRBV27 and TRBJ1-1; D is ambiguous. The CDR3 covers 13 residues. The germline V gene encodes CDR1 MNHEY and CDR2 SMNVEV (reference sequence). V lost 6 bases and J lost 2, with 10 bases in between. CDR3 sequence (DNA): TGTGCCAGCAGACCCGACACAAACACTGAAGCTTTCTTT. Encoded protein: CASRPDTNTEAFF.

J is TRBJ1-1 and V is TRBV25-1; D unresolved. Trimming took off 5 bases at V and 10 bases at J, with 14 bases between the two ends. Germline loops: CDR1 MGHDK, CDR2 SYGVNS. The CDR3 contains 12 residues. CDR3 nucleotides: TGTGCCAGCAGTCCCCAGACTGGTGGAGCTTTCTTT. Translated: CASSPQTGGAFF.

The gene calls are TRBV30 and TRBJ1-2; D remains ambiguous. Germline CDR1 is GTSNPN and CDR2 is SVGIG (reference sequence). This CDR3 is 15 amino acids long. The V end was cut by 2 bases, the J end by 3 bases, with 16 bases between. The CDR3 DNA is TGTGCCTGGAGTCTTCCACCTGACGCGGACTATGGCTACACCTTC. Protein sequence: CAWSLPPDADYGYTF.

Here the CDR3 reads CASGLVGGSNQPQHF. CDR3 in DNA: TGTGCTAGTGGTTTGGTAGGAGGGAGCAATCAGCCCCAGCATTTT. This sequence joins TRBV12-5 and TRBJ1-5; no reliable D call. The CDR3 runs 15 residues. V lost 0 bases and J lost 1, with 7 bases in between. Per germline, CDR1 LGHNT and CDR2 FRNRAP.

V is TRBV19 and J is TRBJ1-1, with TRBD1 identical over 8 bases. CDR1 is LNHDA, CDR2 SQIVND, per germline (reference sequence). CDR3 length: 14 residues. The J segment lost 2 bases and the V segment lost 6 bases, leaving 5 bases of the junction unmatched. The CDR3 region has the DNA TGTGCCAGTAGAACGACAGGGGCAAACACTGAAGCTTTCTTT. This gives the protein CASRTTGANTEAFF. The variable domain in full, with the rest retrieved from reference TRBV19 and TRBJ1-1, is DGGITQSPKYLFRKEGQNVTLSCEQNLNHDAMYWYRQDPGQGLRLIYYSQIVNDFQKGDIAEGYSVSREKKESFPLTVTSAQKNPTAFYLCASRTTGANTEAFFGQGTRLTVV.

The gene calls are TRBV18 and TRBJ2-5, with TRBD2 matching over 7 bases. Trimming took 4 bases from V and 5 from J; bases not matched to a gene: 7. Germline loops: CDR1 KGHSH, CDR2 LQKENI. The CDR3 loop spans 14 amino acids. The CDR3 DNA follows: TGTGCCAGCTCACTAGGACTAGGAGGGGAGACCCAGTACTTC. Translating it yields CASSLGLGGETQYF. Filled out from reference TRBV18 and TRBJ2-5, the complete variable domain reads NAGVMQNPRHLVRRRGQEARLRCSPMKGHSHVYWYRQLPEEGLKFMVYLQKENIIDESGMPKERFSAEFPKEGPSILRIQQVVRGDSAAYFCASSLGLGGETQYFGPGTRLLVL.

The chain joins TRBV4-3 to TRBJ2-2; 8 bases match TRBD1. The CDR3 consists of 16 residues. Trimming took 4 bases from V and 1 from J; bases not matched to a gene: 5. The germline V gene has CDR1 LGHNA and CDR2 YSLEER. The CDR3 nucleotides read TGCGCCAGCAGCCGGGAAGGGACAGGGAACACCGGGGAGCTGTTTTTT. Residues: CASSREGTGNTGELFF.

J is TRBJ2-6 and V is TRBV3-1 (or the pseudogene TRBV3-2); no firm D call. V lost 3 bases and J lost 3, with 6 bases in between. CDR3 length equals 14 residues. Germline V lookup: CDR1 LGHDT, CDR2 YNNKEL (reference sequence). The CDR3 nucleotides are TGTGCCAGCAGCCACATCGGTGGGGCCAACGTCCTGACTTTC. Its protein product is CASSHIGGANVLTF.

The rearrangement joins TRBV10-1 to TRBJ2-5; 7 bases are a match to TRBD1. Trimming removed 3 bases from V and 1 base from J; junction bases left unmatched: 8. Germline assignment: CDR1 WNHNN and CDR2 SYGVQD (reference sequence). CDR3 length equals 16 residues. CDR3 DNA sequence: TGCGCCAGCAGTGACACCGGGACAGCTATCCAAGAGACCCAGTACTTC. Protein product: CASSDTGTAIQETQYF.

This clone was recorded once. The chain couples TRBV18 to TRBJ2-7; D unresolved. Germline loops: CDR1 KGHSH, CDR2 LQKENI. The CDR3 sequence is 16 residues long. V lost 3 bases and J 1 base, leaving 16 bases between the germline ends. CDR3 amino acids: CASSPASVLLSYEQYF. CDR3 nucleotide sequence: TGTGCCAGCTCACCGGCGTCGGTCTTGCTTTCCTACGAGCAGTACTTC.

The genes are TRBV6-5 and TRBJ1-1, with no clear D. Germline V CDR1 and CDR2: MNHEY, SVGAGI. V lost 6 bases and J lost 11, with 22 bases in between. The CDR3 covers 14 residues. CDR3: CASRTGRGSSRAFF. The CDR3 region has the DNA TGTGCCAGCAGAACTGGACGAGGTTCCTCGAGGGCTTTCTTT.

CDR3 sequence: CASSLSISGNTEAFF. The CDR3 nucleotides are TGCGCCAGCAGCTTGTCGATCTCGGGGAACACTGAAGCTTTCTTT. This chain joins TRBV5-1 and TRBJ1-1; D is undetermined. The CDR3 is 15 residues long. The germline V gene has CDR1 SGHRS and CDR2 YFSETQ. Trimming removed 1 base at V and 1 base at J, with 11 bases between.

The V and J genes are TRBV9 and TRBJ2-7, with D perhaps assigned TRBD1 or TRBD2 (5 bases each). Trimming shortened V by 4 bases and J by 2 bases, and 16 bases separated the two germline ends. Germline V CDR1 and CDR2: SGDLS, YYNGEE. The CDR3 loop spans 15 amino acids. The CDR3 loop reads CASSLTLGVPYEQYF. CDR3 DNA: TGTGCCAGCAGCCTGACGCTGGGGGTCCCCTACGAGCAGTACTTC.